The present T cell receptor (beta chain) was sequenced within a study of blood T cell repertoires in COVID-19. In the study overall: Donors in the United States, Italy and Spain gave samples during acute or convalescent COVID-19. The analysed material was cDNA or gDNA that came from T cells, B-cell-depleted T cells, or PBMCs.

As handled by the study authors: By means of reference gene primer amplification, nucleated cell counts were estimated. Generated by immunoSEQ multiplex PCR, the TCRdb table keeps only in-frame clones and is missing some. Clonal size and the V and J genes are those of that table, whereas D and trimming came from the DNA. The repertoire consists of under 15,000 clones, with approximately 76% occurring once and the leading ten covering around two fifths. Germline V gene lookup returns CDR1 MRHNA and CDR2 SNTAGT. Deletions cut 4 bases from V and 1 base from J, with 11 bases between. This CDR3 is 16 amino acids long.

Sequencing input: peripheral blood. This clonotype was sampled from a woman older than 75 with acute or convalescent COVID-19. The chain combines TRBV6-4 with TRBJ2-6; D is uncertain. As DNA, the CDR3 is TGTGCCAGCAGTGGTGAGACTCTATCTGGGGCCAACGTCCTGACTTTC. Translated, it gives CASSGETLSGANVLTF.